Described below is a single TCR beta chain sequence and its context. The assay was immunoSEQ multiplex PCR, and TCRdb's table has in-frame clones only and misses some. The table has around 250,000 clones, 80% to 90% seen once; the top ten hold about 3%. Trimming shortened V by 2 bases and J by 0 bases, and 8 bases separated the two germline ends. The CDR3 is 15 amino acids. Germline CDR1 and CDR2: KGHSH and LQKENI. The sample originates from a study of blood T cell repertoires in COVID-19. Study at large: Nucleic acid was either cDNA or gDNA, and it came from T cells, B-cell-depleted T cells, or PBMCs.

This sequence originates from a woman aged 30 to 39 with active or convalescent COVID-19. The gene calls are TRBV18 and TRBJ1-3; the D is unclear. Sequenced input: peripheral blood. Here the CDR3 reads CASSPARRSGNTIYF. The DNA of the CDR3 is TGTGCCAGCTCACCAGCGCGCCGCTCTGGAAACACCATATATTTT. The full variable domain, its missing parts supplied by reference TRBV18 and TRBJ1-3, is NAGVMQNPRHLVRRRGQEARLRCSPMKGHSHVYWYRQLPEEGLKFMVYLQKENIIDESGMPKERFSAEFPKEGPSILRIQQVVRGDSAAYFCASSPARRSGNTIYFGEGSWLTVV.